Each of the 2 T cell receptor beta chains below was sequenced from the same sample in a study of type 1 regulatory T cells. MiXCR, run by TCRdb on the reads, gives a single entry per CDR3 protein. Of about 42,000 distinct CDR3 sequences in the sample, 12% were seen once. Their antigen targets remain unknown. The source material was cultured non-Tr1 T cells, either the whole culture or a sorted T cell fraction (not recorded which). All receptors derive from a human donor in good health.

J is TRBJ2-7 and V is TRBV2, with D hard to call. V was clipped by 2 bases and J by 2 bases, with 7 bases between them. Germline CDR1 is SNHLY and CDR2 is FYNNEI. The CDR3 totals 13 residues. The CDR3 bases are TGTGCCAGCAGTGAAAGTGCCGCCTACGAGCAGTACTTC. It yields the protein CASSESAAYEQYF. Variable domain in full (rest from reference TRBV2 and TRBJ2-7): EPEVTQTPSHQVTQMGQEVILRCVPISNHLYFYWYRQILGQKVEFLVSFYNNEISEKSEIFDDQFSVERPDGSNFTLKIRSTKLEDSAMYFCASSESAAYEQYFGPGTRLTVT.

The chain couples TRBV5-1 to TRBJ1-3; possible D gene TRBD1, 6 bases. V was shortened by 0 bases and J by 2 bases, with 9 bases between the two germline ends. The CDR3 has 15 amino acids. Germline-derived CDR1 and CDR2 are SGHRS and YFSETQ. The CDR3 reads CASSLAGVAGNTIYF. The CDR3 coding sequence is TGCGCCAGCAGCTTGGCAGGGGTCGCTGGAAACACCATATATTTT.